These 7 T cell receptor beta chains came from one sample sequenced in a study of cytomegalovirus exposure and HLA in healthy donors. The study ran its PCR with 60 Vbeta and 13 Jbeta primers. The data were produced by immunoSEQ multiplex PCR, yet TCRdb's version contains in-frame clones alone and is incomplete. This table holds some 190,000 clones, 85% to 90% found once. Sequencing was performed on PBMCs. Receptor source: a woman between 18 and 30 years old in good health and CMV-seronegative.

The chain couples TRBV4-1 to TRBJ2-5; a possible D gene is TRBD1 (5 bases). The J call is uncertain, as TRBJ2-7 better fits the DNA end. Germline V CDR1 and CDR2: MGHRA, YSYEKL. The CDR3 covers 17 residues. CDR3 sequence (DNA): TGCGCCAGCAGCCAAGATTGGGGCAGCGTCAGGGTAAACGAGCAGTACTTC. Protein product: CASSQDWGSVRVNEQYF.

The genes are TRBV5-1 and TRBJ2-7; TRBD1 agrees at 9 bases. J lost 6 bases, V lost 0 bases, and 16 bases had no gene match. The CDR3 totals 18 residues. Germline CDR1 SGHRS, CDR2 YFSETQ. The DNA of the CDR3 is TGCGCCAGCAGCTTGGAAGTTTTTTGGGGACAGGGAACTACCGAGCAGTACTTC. This gives the protein CASSLEVFWGQGTTEQYF. Supplemented by reference TRBV5-1 and TRBJ2-7, the full variable domain reads KAGVTQTPRYLIKTRGQQVTLSCSPISGHRSVSWYQQTPGQGLQFLFEYFSETQRNKGNFPGRFSGRQFSNSRSEMNVSTLELGDSALYLCASSLEVFWGQGTTEQYFGPGTRLTVT.

The V gene is TRBV7-9, the J gene TRBJ1-5, with a weak D call TRBD1 (5 bases). Trimming shortened V by 0 bases and J by 5 bases, and 8 bases separated the two germline ends. There are 14 residues in the CDR3. CDR1 SEHNR and CDR2 FQNEAQ come from the germline V gene (reference sequence). The DNA for the CDR3 is TGTGCCAGCAGCTTAGCGGGGGGGGATCAGCCCCAGCATTTT. It codes for CASSLAGGDQPQHF. Variable domain in full (rest from reference TRBV7-9 and TRBJ1-5): DTGVSQNPRHKITKRGQNVTFRCDPISEHNRLYWYRQTLGQGPEFLTYFQNEAQLEKSRLLSDRFSAERPKGSFSTLEIQRTEQGDSAMYLCASSLAGGDQPQHFGDGTRLSIL.

CDR3 nucleotides: TGTGCCAGCAGCTTAGTCCCAGGCACAGATACGCAGTATTTT. Amino acid sequence: CASSLVPGTDTQYF. The chain employs TRBV7-2 and TRBJ2-3; D is ambiguous. The V and J ends lost 1 base and 1 base respectively, with 6 bases between them. The CDR3 is 14 residues long. Per germline, CDR1 SGHTA and CDR2 FQGNSA.

The chain links TRBV30 to TRBJ1-2; D is possibly TRBD1 (5 bases). The CDR3 runs 14 residues. CDR1 and CDR2 from the germline V gene are GTSNPN and SVGIG (reference sequence). Between the trimmed V and J ends, which lost 1 base and 4 bases, there was a span of 13 bases. CDR3: CAWSEGISGYGYTF. CDR3 DNA sequence: TGTGCCTGGAGTGAGGGGATTTCTGGCTATGGCTACACCTTC.

Here the CDR3 DNA reads TGTGCCAGCAGCTTAGCGGGAGGAGGAGAGACCCAGTACTTC. Amino acids: CASSLAGGGETQYF. This chain uses TRBV7-6 with TRBJ2-5, with D tentatively TRBD2 (6 bases). The ends were cut back, 0 bases at V and 4 bases at J, with 9 bases in the middle. The CDR3 length is 14 residues. Germline V gives CDR1 SGHVS, CDR2 FNYEAQ. The full variable domain, in which reference TRBV7-6 and TRBJ2-5 provide the parts outside the CDR3, is GAGVSQSPRYKVTKRGQDVALRCDPISGHVSLYWYRQALGQGPEFLTYFNYEAQQDKSGLPNDRFSAERPEGSISTLTIQRTEQRDSAMYRCASSLAGGGETQYFGPGTRLLVL.

The rearrangement uses TRBV23-1 and TRBJ1-5; D perhaps matches TRBD1 (5 bases). TRBV23-1 is an open reading frame whose function is uncertain. Trimming stripped 4 bases from V and 3 bases from J, with 16 bases between. This CDR3 contains 16 residues. CDR3 nucleotide sequence: TGCGCCAGCAGTCCCCGGCAGGGCGGCGACAATCAGCCCCAGCATTTT. Translation: CASSPRQGGDNQPQHF.